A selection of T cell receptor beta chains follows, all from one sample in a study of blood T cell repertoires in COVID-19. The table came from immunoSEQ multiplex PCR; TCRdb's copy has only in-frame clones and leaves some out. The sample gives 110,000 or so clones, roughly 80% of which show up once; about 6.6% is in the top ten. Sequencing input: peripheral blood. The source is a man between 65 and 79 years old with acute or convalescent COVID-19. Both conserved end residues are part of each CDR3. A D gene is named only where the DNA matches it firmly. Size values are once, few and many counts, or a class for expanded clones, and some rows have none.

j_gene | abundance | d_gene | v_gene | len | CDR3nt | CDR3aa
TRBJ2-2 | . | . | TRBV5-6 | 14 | TGTGCCAGCAGTCCCGGACAGCTCGGAGGGGAGCTGTTTTTT | CASSPGQLGGELFF
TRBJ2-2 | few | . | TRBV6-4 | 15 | TGTGCCAGCAGTGTAGAGGGAGCTAACACCGGGGAGCTGTTTTTT | CASSVEGANTGELFF
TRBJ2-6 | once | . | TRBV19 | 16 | TGTGCCAGTGGGGGGGCCACCTACTCTGGGGCCAACGTCCTGACTTTC | CASGGATYSGANVLTF
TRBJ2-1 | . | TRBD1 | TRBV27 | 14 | TGTGCCAGCAGTTTGGGGACAGGGGGCAATGAGCAGTTCTTC | CASSLGTGGNEQFF
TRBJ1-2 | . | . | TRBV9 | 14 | TGTGCCAGCAGCGTAGGGGGGGAACCATTGGGCTACACCTTC | CASSVGGEPLGYTF
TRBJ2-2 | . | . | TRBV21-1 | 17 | TGTGCCAGCAGCACGGGACTAGCGGGGGGTTACACCGGGGAGCTGTTTTTT | CASSTGLAGGYTGELFF
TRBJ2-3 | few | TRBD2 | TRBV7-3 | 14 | TGTGCCAGCAGCCCGGGAGGGAGCACAGATACGCAGTATTTT | CASSPGGSTDTQYF
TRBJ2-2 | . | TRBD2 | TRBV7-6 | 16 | TGTGCCAGCAGCTTAGTAGCGGGGGGGAACACCGGGGAGCTGTTTTTT | CASSLVAGGNTGELFF
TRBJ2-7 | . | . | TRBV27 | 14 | TGTGCCAGCAGTTTAATTGGGAGCTCCTACGAGCAGTACTTC | CASSLIGSSYEQYF
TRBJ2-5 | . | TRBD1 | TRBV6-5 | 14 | TGTGCCAGCAGACGGACAGGGGGCGCGGAGACCCAGTACTTC | CASRRTGGAETQYF
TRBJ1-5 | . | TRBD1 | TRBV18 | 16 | TGTGCCAGCTCACCGAGGCAGGGGGATTCGGATCAGCCCCAGCATTTT | CASSPRQGDSDQPQHF
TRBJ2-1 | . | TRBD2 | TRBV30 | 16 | TGTGCCTGGGGCAAGCGGGGGCCTCTCTCCTACAATGAGCAGTTCTTC | CAWGKRGPLSYNEQFF
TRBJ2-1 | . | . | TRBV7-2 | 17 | TGTGCCAGCAGCTTACAGCCGGCTGGGCTCTCCTACAATGAGCAGTTCTTC | CASSLQPAGLSYNEQFF
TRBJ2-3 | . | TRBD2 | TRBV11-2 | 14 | TGTGCCAGCAGCTTTACTAGCGGAACAGATACGCAGTATTTT | CASSFTSGTDTQYF
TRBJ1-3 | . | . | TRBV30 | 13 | TGTGCCTGGAGTCAGGGGCCGGGAAACACCATATATTTT | CAWSQGPGNTIYF
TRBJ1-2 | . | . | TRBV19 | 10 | TGTGCCAGCTGGGGAGGCGGCTACACCTTC | CASWGGGYTF
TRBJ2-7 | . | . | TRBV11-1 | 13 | TGTGCCAGCAGCCCCCACAGTTCCTACGAGCAGTACTTC | CASSPHSSYEQYF
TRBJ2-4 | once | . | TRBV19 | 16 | TGTGCCAGTAGGCCAGTGGGGTCAGGAGGCAAAAACATTCAGTACTTC | CASRPVGSGGKNIQYF
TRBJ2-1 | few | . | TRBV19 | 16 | TGTGCCAGTAGTATCCCTCCGGACTACGGAAACAATGAGCAGTTCTTC | CASSIPPDYGNNEQFF
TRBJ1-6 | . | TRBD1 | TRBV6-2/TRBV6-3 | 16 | TGTGCCAGCAGTAAGCCCCTACAGGGGAGGAATTCACCCCTCCACTTT | CASSKPLQGRNSPLHF
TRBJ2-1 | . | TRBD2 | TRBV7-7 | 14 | TGTGCCAGCAGCGCCGGGGGGGCCTCGGGTGAGCAGTTCTTC | CASSAGGASGEQFF
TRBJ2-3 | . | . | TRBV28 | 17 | TGTGCCAGCAGTTGGGGAAAAGGACTCGCTTCCACAGATACGCAGTATTTT | CASSWGKGLASTDTQYF
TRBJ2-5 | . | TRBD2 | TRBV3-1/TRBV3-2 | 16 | TGTGCCAGCAGCCAACGACTAGCGGGGGGGCAAGAGACCCAGTACTTC | CASSQRLAGGQETQYF
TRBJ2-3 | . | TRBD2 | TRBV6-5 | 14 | TGTGCCAGCAGTACTCTAGCGGACACAGATACGCAGTATTTT | CASSTLADTDTQYF
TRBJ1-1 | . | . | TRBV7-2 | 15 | TGTGCCAGCAGCTTATCTCGGGGGGTGCACACTGAAGCTTTCTTT | CASSLSRGVHTEAFF
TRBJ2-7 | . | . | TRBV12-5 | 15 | TGTGCTAGTGGTTTGGGTGTTGGGACTCAGGATGAGCAGTACTTC | CASGLGVGTQDEQYF
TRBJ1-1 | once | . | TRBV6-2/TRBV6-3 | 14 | TGTGCCAGCAGTAAGACAGCCACGAACACTGAAGCTTTCTTT | CASSKTATNTEAFF
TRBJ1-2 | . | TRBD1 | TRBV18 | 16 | TGTGCCAGCTCACCACCTGCGCAGGGACAGGTATCGGGCTACACCTTC | CASSPPAQGQVSGYTF
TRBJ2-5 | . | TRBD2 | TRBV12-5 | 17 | TGTGCTAGTGGTTTGCCCCTTGGCGGGAGTGATTTAGAGACCCAGTACTTC | CASGLPLGGSDLETQYF
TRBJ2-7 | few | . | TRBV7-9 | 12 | TGTGCCAGCGGGCGGGATCCAGTCGAGCAGTACTTC | CASGRDPVEQYF
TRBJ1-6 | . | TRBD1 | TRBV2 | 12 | TGTGCCAGTGGGACAGGGAATTCACCCCTCCACTTT | CASGTGNSPLHF
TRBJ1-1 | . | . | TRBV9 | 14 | TGTGCCAGCAGCGTAGTGGGAGGGAACACTGAAGCTTTCTTT | CASSVVGGNTEAFF
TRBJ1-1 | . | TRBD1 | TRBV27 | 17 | TGTGCCAGCAGTTTACAGGACAGGGGGAATATGAACACTGAAGCTTTCTTT | CASSLQDRGNMNTEAFF
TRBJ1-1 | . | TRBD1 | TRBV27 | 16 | TGTGCCAGCAGTCCTACAGGGGGCGGCATGAACACTGAAGCTTTCTTT | CASSPTGGGMNTEAFF
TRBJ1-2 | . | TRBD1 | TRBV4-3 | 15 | TGCGCCAGCAGCCAAGATTCAGGGGGTATCTATGGCTACACCTTC | CASSQDSGGIYGYTF
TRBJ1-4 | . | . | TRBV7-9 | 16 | TGTGCCAGCAGCTACAGCCCGGGTAGGGGTAATGAAAAACTGTTTTTT | CASSYSPGRGNEKLFF
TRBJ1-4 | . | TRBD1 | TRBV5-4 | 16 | TGTGCCAGCAGCTTGTTTGGCAGGGGGGATGGAGAAAAACTGTTTTTT | CASSLFGRGDGEKLFF
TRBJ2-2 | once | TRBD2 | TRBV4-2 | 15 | TGTGCCAGCAGCCCTAGCGGGAGCAACACCGGGGAGCTGTTTTTT | CASSPSGSNTGELFF
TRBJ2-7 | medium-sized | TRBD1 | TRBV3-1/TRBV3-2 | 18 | TGTGCCAGCAGCCACGGACCGGCTCAGGACAGGTTGACCTACGAGCAGTACTTC | CASSHGPAQDRLTYEQYF
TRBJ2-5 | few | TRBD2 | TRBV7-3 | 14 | TGTGCCAGCAGCCCCGCGGGGGGGCGAGAGACCCAGTACTTC | CASSPAGGRETQYF
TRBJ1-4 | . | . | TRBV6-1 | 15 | TGTGCCAGCATCGAGCAGGGGCTGGATAATGAAAAACTGTTTTTT | CASIEQGLDNEKLFF
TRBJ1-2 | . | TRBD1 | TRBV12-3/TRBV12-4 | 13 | TGTGCCAGCCAGACAGGGCCAGGCTATGGCTACACCTTC | CASQTGPGYGYTF
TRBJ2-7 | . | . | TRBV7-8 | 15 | TGTGCCAGCACCACACACTCCAGGGGCGAGTACGAGCAGTACTTC | CASTTHSRGEYEQYF
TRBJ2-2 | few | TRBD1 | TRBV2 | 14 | TGTGCCAGCGGACAGGGGGCGAACACCGGGGAGCTGTTTTTT | CASGQGANTGELFF
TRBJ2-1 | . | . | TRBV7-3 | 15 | TGTGCCAGCAGCTTAAACTCGGGCTCCTACAATGAGCAGTTCTTC | CASSLNSGSYNEQFF
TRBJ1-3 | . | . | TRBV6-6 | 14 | TGTGCCAGCAGGGGAGACAGGTTAAGAAACACCATATATTTT | CASRGDRLRNTIYF
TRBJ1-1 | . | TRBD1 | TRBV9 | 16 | TGTGCCAGCAGCCGACAGGGGGACAGTATGAACACTGAAGCTTTCTTT | CASSRQGDSMNTEAFF
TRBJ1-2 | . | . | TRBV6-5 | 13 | TGTGCCAGCTCGAGGGAAAGGCTGAATGGCTACACCTTC | CASSRERLNGYTF
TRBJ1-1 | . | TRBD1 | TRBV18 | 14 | TGTGCCAGCTCACCTATACAGGGGCGATCACCGGCTTTCTTT | CASSPIQGRSPAFF
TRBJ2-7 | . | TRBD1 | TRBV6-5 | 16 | TGTGCCAGCAGTTACTTCCCCCAGGGGGTTGGCTACGAGCAGTACTTC | CASSYFPQGVGYEQYF
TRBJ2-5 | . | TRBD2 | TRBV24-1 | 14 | TGTGCCACTTCAGGGGGACTAGCGGAAGAGACCCAGTACTTC | CATSGGLAEETQYF
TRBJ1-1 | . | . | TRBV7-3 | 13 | TGTGCCAGCAGCCCCATGAGGGGGACTGAAGCTTTCTTT | CASSPMRGTEAFF